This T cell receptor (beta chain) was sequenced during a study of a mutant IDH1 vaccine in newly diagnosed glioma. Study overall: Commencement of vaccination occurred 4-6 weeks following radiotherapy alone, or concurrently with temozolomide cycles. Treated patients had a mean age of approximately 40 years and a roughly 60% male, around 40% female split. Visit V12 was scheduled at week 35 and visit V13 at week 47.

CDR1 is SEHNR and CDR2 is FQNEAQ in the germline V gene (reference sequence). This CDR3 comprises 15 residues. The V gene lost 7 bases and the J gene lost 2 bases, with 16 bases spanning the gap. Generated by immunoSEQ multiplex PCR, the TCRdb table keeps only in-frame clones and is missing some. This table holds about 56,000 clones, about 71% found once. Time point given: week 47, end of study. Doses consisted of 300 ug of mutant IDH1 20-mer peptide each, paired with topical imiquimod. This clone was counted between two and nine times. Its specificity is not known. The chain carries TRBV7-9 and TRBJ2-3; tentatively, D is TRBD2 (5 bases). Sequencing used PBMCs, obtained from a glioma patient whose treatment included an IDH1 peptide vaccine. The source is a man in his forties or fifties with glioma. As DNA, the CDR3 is TGTGCCAGCACGCCGACTTCCGGGGACACAGATACGCAGTATTTT. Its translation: CASTPTSGDTDTQYF.